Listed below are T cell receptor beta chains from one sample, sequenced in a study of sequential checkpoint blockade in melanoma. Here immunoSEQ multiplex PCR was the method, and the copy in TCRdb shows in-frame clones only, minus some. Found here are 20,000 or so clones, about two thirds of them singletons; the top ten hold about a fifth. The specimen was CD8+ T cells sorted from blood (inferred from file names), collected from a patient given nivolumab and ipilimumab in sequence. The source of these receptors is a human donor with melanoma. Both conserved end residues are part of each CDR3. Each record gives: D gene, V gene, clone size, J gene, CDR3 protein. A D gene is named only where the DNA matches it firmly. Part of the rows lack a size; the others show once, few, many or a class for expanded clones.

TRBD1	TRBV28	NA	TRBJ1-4	CASSLLRGPVEKLFF
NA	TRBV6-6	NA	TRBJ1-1	CASSYLRQNTEAFF
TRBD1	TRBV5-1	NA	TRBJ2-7	CASSWGQGVLMEQYF
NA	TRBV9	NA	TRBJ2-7	CASSTRPSSSYEQYF
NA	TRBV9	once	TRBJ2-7	CASSQETPYEQYF
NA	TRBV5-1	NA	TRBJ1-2	CASSSVDWVSRSYGYTF
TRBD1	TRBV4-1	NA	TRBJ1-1	CASSQIRGTGDPPEAFF
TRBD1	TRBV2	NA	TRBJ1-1	CASSERTGLGTEAFF
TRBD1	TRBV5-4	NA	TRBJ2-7	CASSPAPGQYEQYF
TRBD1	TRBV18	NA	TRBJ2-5	CASSPSGRGQETQYF
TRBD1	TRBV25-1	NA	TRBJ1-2	CASSEPGQGAGYTF
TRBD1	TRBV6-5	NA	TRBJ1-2	CASSYSRTGGGYGYTF
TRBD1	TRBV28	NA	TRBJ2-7	CASSLLFRDRADEQYF
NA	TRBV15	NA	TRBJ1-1	CATSRAGMNTEAFF
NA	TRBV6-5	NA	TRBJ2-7	CASSLGHRASYEQYF
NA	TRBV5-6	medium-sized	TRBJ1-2	CASIIRGVGYGYTF
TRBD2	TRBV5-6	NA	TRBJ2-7	CASSLGGGSYEQYF
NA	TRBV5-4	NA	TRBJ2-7	CASSFWGGSYQYF
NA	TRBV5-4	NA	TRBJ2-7	CASSPYDGVQEQYF
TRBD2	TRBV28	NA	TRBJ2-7	CASSFVREDLEEQYF
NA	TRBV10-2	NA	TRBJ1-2	CASSESSRESYGYTF
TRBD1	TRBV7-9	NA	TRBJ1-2	CASSLEIQGYYGYTF
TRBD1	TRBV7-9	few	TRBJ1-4	CASSSLERGQGEKLFF
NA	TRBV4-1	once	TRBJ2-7	CASSQDFEGEIRYEQYF
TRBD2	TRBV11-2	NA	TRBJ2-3	CASSLWLAGNTDTQYF
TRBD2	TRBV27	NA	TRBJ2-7	CASSELAGGGSYEQYF
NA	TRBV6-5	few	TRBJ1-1	CASSYFRDMLEAFF
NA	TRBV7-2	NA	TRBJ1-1	CASRQHFGSTEAFF
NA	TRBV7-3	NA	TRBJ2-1	CASSLTGGEAADEQFF
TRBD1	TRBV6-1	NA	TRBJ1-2	CASNPTGESYGYTF
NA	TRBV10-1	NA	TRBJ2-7	CASSEGGGGIHEQYF
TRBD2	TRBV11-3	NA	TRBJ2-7	CASSFHGPSGKAIYEQYF
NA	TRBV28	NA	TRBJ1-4	CASSPTGREEEKLFF
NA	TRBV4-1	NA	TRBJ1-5	CASSQVSYSNQPQHF
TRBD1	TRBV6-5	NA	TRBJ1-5	CASGTGVVNQPQHF
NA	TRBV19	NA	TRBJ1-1	CASRTAGTEAFF
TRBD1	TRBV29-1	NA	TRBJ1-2	CSVDSGRGQDYGYTF
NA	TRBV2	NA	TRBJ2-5	CASSPLAAETQYF
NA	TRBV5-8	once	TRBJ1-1	CASTLTVNTEAFF
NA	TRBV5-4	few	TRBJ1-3	CASSLQGSGNTIYF
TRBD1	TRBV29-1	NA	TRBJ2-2	CSVRTGYDTGELFF